Presented here are 10 T cell receptor beta chains from one specimen sequenced in a study of shared clonotypes between healthy human individuals. TCRdb's table, derived via immunoSEQ multiplex PCR, lists solely in-frame clones and lacks some. The repertoire consists of approximately 340,000 clones, with roughly 80% occurring once and the leading ten covering roughly a tenth. Material: memory CD4+ T cells sorted from blood. The sample's subset: CD45RA-negative fraction. These receptors all stem from a man between 25 and 39 years old in good health.

Notes on this clone: Other DNA sequences in this specimen translate into the identical CDR3. The gene calls are TRBV9 and TRBJ1-3, with D uncertain. The CDR3 has 15 residues. Trimming stripped 3 bases from V and 0 bases from J, with 10 bases between. Per the germline V gene, CDR1 is SGDLS and CDR2 is YYNGEE. DNA for the CDR3: TGTGCCAGCAGCGCCGGATTAAACTCTGGAAACACCATATATTTT. Protein product: CASSAGLNSGNTIYF.

The chain has TRBV9 and TRBJ2-2; D is ambiguous. The CDR3 has 15 residues. V was shortened by 4 bases and J by 3 bases, with 13 bases between the two germline ends. Germline-derived CDR1 and CDR2 are SGDLS and YYNGEE. CDR3 residues: CASSWAAQYTGELFF. CDR3 bases: TGTGCCAGCAGCTGGGCAGCGCAGTACACCGGGGAGCTGTTTTTT.

V and J are TRBV7-9 and TRBJ2-7; 11 nucleotides match TRBD2. The CDR3 runs to 15 residues. Germline assignment: CDR1 SEHNR and CDR2 FQNEAQ (reference sequence). The trim removed 5 bases at V and 2 bases at J, leaving 5 bases unmatched. DNA for the CDR3: TGTGCCAGCAGCCCCGGGACTAGCGGAACCTACGAGCAGTACTTC. Protein: CASSPGTSGTYEQYF.

The chain links TRBV15 to TRBJ2-7; no clear D. V lost 0 bases and J 6 bases, leaving 12 bases between the germline ends. This CDR3 spans 14 amino acids. Germline lookup yields CDR1 LNHNV and CDR2 YYDKDF (reference sequence). This CDR3 reads CATSRDNLVGEQYF. The DNA for the CDR3 is TGTGCCACCAGCAGAGATAACCTAGTGGGCGAGCAGTACTTC. Using reference TRBV15 and TRBJ2-7 for the parts outside the CDR3, the full variable domain is DAMVIQNPRYQVTQFGKPVTLSCSQTLNHNVMYWYQQKSSQAPKLLFHYYDKDFNNEADTPDNFQSRRPNTSFCFLDIRSPGLGDTAMYLCATSRDNLVGEQYFGPGTRLTVT.

The chain uses TRBV11-2 and TRBJ2-3, with D possibly called TRBD1 or TRBD2 (5 bases each). Germline V gives CDR1 SGHAT, CDR2 FQNNGV. Between the trimmed V and J ends, which lost 1 base and 2 bases, there was a span of 16 bases. The CDR3 has 17 amino acids. The CDR3 DNA is TGTGCCAGCAGCTTAGGGACAACTAGGTCCCCCACAGATACGCAGTATTTT. Protein sequence: CASSLGTTRSPTDTQYF.

V gene TRBV21-1 combines with J gene TRBJ2-1. TRBV21-1 is designated a pseudogene. The CDR3 extends over 19 amino acids. DNA for the CDR3: TGTGCCAGCAGCAATAGAGGGGTTTTTGGCCCCCCCCAGGGAGATGAGCAGTTCTTC. This sequence encodes CASSNRGVFGPPQGDEQFF.

This clone was counted only a few times. The rearrangement links TRBV6-1 to TRBJ2-3; no clear D. The CDR3 has 13 residues. CDR1 is MNHNS and CDR2 is SASEGT in the germline V gene. V was trimmed by 7 bases and J by 3 bases, leaving 11 bases between them. The CDR3 here is CASKPSPTDTQYF. The DNA for the CDR3 is TGTGCCAGCAAACCAAGTCCTACAGATACGCAGTATTTT.

The chain combines TRBV7-2 with TRBJ1-1; D is unclear. The V and J ends lost 5 bases and 0 bases respectively, with 13 bases between them. CDR1 is SGHTA and CDR2 is FQGNSA in the germline V gene. The CDR3 runs 15 residues. The DNA for the CDR3 is TGTGCCAGCAGCCCGCAGACATTCATGAACACTGAAGCTTTCTTT. It encodes CASSPQTFMNTEAFF.

This sequence joins TRBV7-9 and TRBJ2-4, with 8 positions matching TRBD1. CDR1 and CDR2 (germline): SEHNR, FQNEAQ (reference sequence). The CDR3 runs 13 residues. After removal of 7 bases from V and 6 bases from J, the junction contained 5 bases not matched to a gene. Here the CDR3 reads CASNTGGRNIQYF. For the CDR3, the DNA is TGTGCCAGCAATACAGGGGGACGAAACATTCAGTACTTC.

This clone was counted between two and nine times. This chain links TRBV6-5 with TRBJ1-5; 7 nucleotides agree with TRBD1. J lost 5 bases, V lost 6 bases, and 10 bases had no gene match. This CDR3 has 15 amino acids. Germline V lookup: CDR1 MNHEY, CDR2 SVGAGI. For the CDR3, the DNA is TGTGCCAGCAGCCAACAGGGGTTCGGGGATCAGCCCCAGCATTTT. This encodes CASSQQGFGDQPQHF.